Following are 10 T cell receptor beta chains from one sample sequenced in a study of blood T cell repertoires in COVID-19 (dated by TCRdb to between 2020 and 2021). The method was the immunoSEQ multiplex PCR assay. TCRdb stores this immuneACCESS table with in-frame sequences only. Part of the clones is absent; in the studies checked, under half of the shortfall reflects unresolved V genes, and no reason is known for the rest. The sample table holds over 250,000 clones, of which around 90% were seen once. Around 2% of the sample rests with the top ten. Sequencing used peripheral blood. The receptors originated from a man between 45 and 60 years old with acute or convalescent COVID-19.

CDR3 sequence (DNA): TGTGCCAGCTCGAAAACGGGCAGGGAAGGCAATCAGCCCCAGCATTTT. Translated: CASSKTGREGNQPQHF. V gene TRBV18 combines with J gene TRBJ1-5; a possible D gene is TRBD1 (5 bases). The V and J ends lost 6 bases and 2 bases respectively, with 17 bases between them. This CDR3 has 16 residues. Germline CDR1 KGHSH, CDR2 LQKENI.

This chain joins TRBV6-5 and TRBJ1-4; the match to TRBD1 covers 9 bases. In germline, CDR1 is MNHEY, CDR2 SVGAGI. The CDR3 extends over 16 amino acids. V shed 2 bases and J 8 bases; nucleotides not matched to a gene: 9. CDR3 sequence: CASSYIGGQGNEKLFF. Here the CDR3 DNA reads TGTGCCAGCAGTTACATTGGGGGACAGGGTAACGAAAAACTGTTTTTT.

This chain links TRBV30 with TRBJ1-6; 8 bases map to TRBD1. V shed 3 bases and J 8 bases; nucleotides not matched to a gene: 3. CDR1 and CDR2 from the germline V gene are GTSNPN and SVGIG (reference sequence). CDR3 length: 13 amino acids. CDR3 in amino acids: CAWRTQGDSPLHF. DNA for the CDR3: TGTGCCTGGAGAACACAGGGGGATTCACCCCTCCACTTT.

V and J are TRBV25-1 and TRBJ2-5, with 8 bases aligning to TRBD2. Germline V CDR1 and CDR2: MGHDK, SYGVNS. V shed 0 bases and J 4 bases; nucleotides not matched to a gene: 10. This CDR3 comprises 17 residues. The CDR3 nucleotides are TGTGCCAGCAGTGAATACGGCGGGGGGTCAGGCGGAGAGACCCAGTACTTC. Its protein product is CASSEYGGGSGGETQYF.

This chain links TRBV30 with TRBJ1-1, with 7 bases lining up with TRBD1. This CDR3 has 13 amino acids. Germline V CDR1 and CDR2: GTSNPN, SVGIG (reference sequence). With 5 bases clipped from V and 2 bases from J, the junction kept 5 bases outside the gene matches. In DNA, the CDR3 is TGTGCCTGGGACCAGGGGGGAAACACTGAAGCTTTCTTT. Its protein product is CAWDQGGNTEAFF. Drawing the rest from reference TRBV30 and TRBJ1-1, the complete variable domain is SQTIHQWPATLVQPVGSPLSLECTVEGTSNPNLYWYRQAAGRGLQLLFYSVGIGQISSEVPQNLSASRPQDRQFILSSKKLLLSDSGFYLCAWDQGGNTEAFFGQGTRLTVV.

Here the CDR3 reads CASSRVEGTEAFF. The CDR3 DNA reads TGTGCCAGCAGTCGGGTCGAGGGCACTGAAGCTTTCTTT. This chain connects TRBV12-3 or TRBV12-4 to TRBJ1-1; D unresolved. V was pared by 5 bases and J by 4 bases, with 11 bases between. The CDR3 contains 13 residues.

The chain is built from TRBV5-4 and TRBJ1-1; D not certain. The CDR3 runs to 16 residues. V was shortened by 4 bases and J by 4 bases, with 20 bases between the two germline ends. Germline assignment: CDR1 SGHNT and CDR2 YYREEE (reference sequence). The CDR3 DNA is TGTGCCAGCAGCCGGAGCGGCCCTTCGCGTGGCACTGAAGCTTTCTTT. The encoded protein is CASSRSGPSRGTEAFF. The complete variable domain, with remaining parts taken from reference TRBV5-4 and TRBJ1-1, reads ETGVTQSPTHLIKTRGQQVTLRCSSQSGHNTVSWYQQALGQGPQFIFQYYREEENGRGNFPPRFSGLQFPNYSSELNVNALELDDSALYLCASSRSGPSRGTEAFFGQGTRLTVV.

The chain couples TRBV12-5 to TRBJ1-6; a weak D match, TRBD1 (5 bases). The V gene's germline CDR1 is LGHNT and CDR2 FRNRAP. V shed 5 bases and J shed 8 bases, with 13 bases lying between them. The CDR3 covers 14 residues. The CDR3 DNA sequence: TGTGCTAGTGGTCCGGGGGGGGGATATTCACCCCTCCACTTT. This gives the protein CASGPGGGYSPLHF.

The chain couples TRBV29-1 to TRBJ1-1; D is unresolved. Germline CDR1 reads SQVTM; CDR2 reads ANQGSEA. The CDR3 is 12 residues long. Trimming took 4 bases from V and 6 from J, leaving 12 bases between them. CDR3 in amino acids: CSVGSHSPEAFF. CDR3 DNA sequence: TGCAGCGTTGGTAGTCACTCCCCTGAAGCTTTCTTT.

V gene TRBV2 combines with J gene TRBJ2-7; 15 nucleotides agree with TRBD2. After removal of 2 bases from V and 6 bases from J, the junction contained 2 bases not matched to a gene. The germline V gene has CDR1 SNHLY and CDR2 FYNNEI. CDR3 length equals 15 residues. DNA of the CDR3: TGTGCCAGCAGTGAACCGGGACTAGCGGGAGGCGAGCAGTACTTC. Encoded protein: CASSEPGLAGGEQYF.